These 10 T cell receptor beta chains share one sample of origin, sequenced in a study of graft-versus-host responses after intestinal transplantation. Which antigens these TCRs recognize remains unknown. Sequenced by immunoSEQ multiplex PCR; TCRdb stores in-frame clones only, minus some. The table includes 84,000 or so clones, about 93% detected once. Sequenced material: unstimulated CD8+ T cells sorted from spleen or lymph node cells, taken before transplant. These receptors originate from a human donor who was the organ donor for an intestinal transplant.

The chain is built from TRBV4-2 and TRBJ2-7; 9 nucleotides line up with TRBD1. The V gene's germline CDR1 is LGHNA and CDR2 YNFKEQ. This CDR3 has 15 residues. With 4 bases clipped from V and 4 bases from J, the junction kept 8 bases outside the gene matches. DNA of the CDR3: TGTGCCAGCAGCCGTAGGGGACAGGGTGTTTACGAGCAGTACTTC. Residues: CASSRRGQGVYEQYF.

J is TRBJ2-1 and V is TRBV6-5; D is possibly TRBD2 (5 bases). This CDR3 comprises 15 residues. Germline CDR1 is MNHEY and CDR2 is SVGAGI. Trimming pared 2 bases from V and 7 bases from J, leaving 15 bases between. In DNA form, the CDR3 reads TGTGCCAGCAGTTACCCCGAGGGTGGTCCAAATGAGCAGTTCTTC. Translation gives CASSYPEGGPNEQFF.

This rearrangement joins TRBV19 to TRBJ2-7, with 8 bases fitting TRBD1. V was pared by 5 bases and J by 5 bases, with 8 bases of the junction left unmatched. The CDR3 has 14 amino acids. Germline V gene lookup returns CDR1 LNHDA and CDR2 SQIVND (reference sequence). CDR3 sequence (DNA): TGTGCCAGTAGTCCGTATCAGGGGGCGAACGAGCAGTACTTC. It translates to CASSPYQGANEQYF. Using reference TRBV19 and TRBJ2-7 for the parts outside the CDR3, the full variable domain is DGGITQSPKYLFRKEGQNVTLSCEQNLNHDAMYWYRQDPGQGLRLIYYSQIVNDFQKGDIAEGYSVSREKKESFPLTVTSAQKNPTAFYLCASSPYQGANEQYFGPGTRLTVT.

V and J are TRBV11-2 and TRBJ2-7; 8 nucleotides line up with TRBD1. This CDR3 comprises 14 residues. Germline lookup yields CDR1 SGHAT and CDR2 FQNNGV. Trimming cost V 5 bases and J 5 bases; bases outside gene matches: 8. The DNA of the CDR3 is TGTGCCAGCAGCCGGGACAGGCCCCCGGACGAGCAGTACTTC. Translation gives CASSRDRPPDEQYF.

The chain carries TRBV9 and TRBJ2-6, with D possibly being TRBD1 (5 bases). V lost 4 bases and J 2 bases, leaving 7 bases between the germline ends. Germline CDR1 SGDLS, CDR2 YYNGEE. The CDR3 consists of 14 residues. CDR3 sequence (DNA): TGTGCCAGCAGCTTCAGGGCTGGGGCCAACGTCCTGACTTTC. This encodes CASSFRAGANVLTF.

The J gene is TRBJ2-7, the V gene TRBV9; D might be TRBD2 (5 bases). This CDR3 comprises 15 residues. Germline loops: CDR1 SGDLS, CDR2 YYNGEE. The germline V and J ends were trimmed by 0 bases and 0 bases, with 10 bases remaining between them. The CDR3 DNA is TGTGCCAGCAGCGTAGGTTTGGGGAGCTCCTACGAGCAGTACTTC. Its translation is CASSVGLGSSYEQYF.

The V and J genes are TRBV19 and TRBJ2-1, with TRBD2 matching 7 bases. Germline CDR1 reads LNHDA; CDR2 reads SQIVND (reference sequence). The CDR3 has 11 amino acids. The V and J ends lost 8 bases and 9 bases, in that order; junction bases with no gene match: 4. The CDR3 loop is CASGLVGEQFF. Here the CDR3 DNA reads TGTGCCAGTGGACTAGTTGGTGAGCAGTTCTTC.

J is TRBJ1-5 and V is TRBV6-1; tentatively, D is TRBD1 (6 bases). The CDR3 has 14 amino acids. Trimming stripped 2 bases from V and 7 bases from J, with 12 bases between. Germline CDR1 is MNHNS and CDR2 is SASEGT. CDR3 loop: CASSENTGSQPQHF. The DNA of the CDR3 is TGTGCCAGCAGTGAAAATACAGGGTCCCAGCCCCAGCATTTT.

This clone was recorded only once. CDR3 sequence: CASGLMDSSYEQYF. The CDR3, as DNA: TGTGCTAGTGGTTTAATGGACAGCTCCTACGAGCAGTACTTC. V and J are TRBV12-5 and TRBJ2-7; TRBD1 is a possible D gene (6 bases). V shed 3 bases and J shed 0 bases, with 9 bases lying between them. The CDR3 is 14 residues long. Germline values: CDR1 LGHNT, CDR2 FRNRAP. Filled out from reference TRBV12-5 and TRBJ2-7, the complete variable domain reads DARVTQTPRHKVTEMGQEVTMRCQPILGHNTVFWYRQTMMQGLELLAYFRNRAPLDDSGMPKDRFSAEMPDATLATLKIQPSEPRDSAVYFCASGLMDSSYEQYFGPGTRLTVT.

The V and J genes are TRBV5-5 and TRBJ2-1, with 9 bases fitting TRBD2. Germline V gene sequence: CDR1 SGHKS, CDR2 YYEKEE (reference sequence). The V segment lost 1 base and the J segment 10 bases; nucleotides outside the gene matches: 12. This CDR3 comprises 16 residues. The CDR3 protein is CASSLWQPAGGREQFF. In DNA, the CDR3 is TGTGCCAGCAGCTTGTGGCAACCAGCGGGAGGACGGGAGCAGTTCTTC.